Listed below are T cell receptor beta chains from one sample, sequenced in a study of T cell responses to AZD1222 COVID-19 vaccine. Libraries were prepared by immunoSEQ multiplex PCR; TCRdb keeps only in-frame clonotypes and omits some of them. This table has 130,000 to 150,000 clones, approximately 90% appearing once. Material: peripheral blood, obtained on day 0 of MenACWY control vaccination. Receptors originate from an adult in good health. Both conserved end residues are part of each CDR3. D genes are given only for firm matches. The listing skips clone size in some rows; elsewhere it reads once, few, many or a size class.

CDR3 DNA | CDR3 protein | J gene | D gene | V gene | clone size
TGTGCCAGCAGCCCTACGGGAGGGAGTGAGAACACTGAAGCTTTCTTT | CASSPTGGSENTEAFF | TRBJ1-1 | - | TRBV28 | -
TGCGCCAGCAGCTTAGGGACACGCGAATATCTTGGCTACACCTTC | CASSLGTREYLGYTF | TRBJ1-2 | - | TRBV5-1 | -
TGTGCCAGCAGCTTAGACGCGTCGCTGCGGGGCTACACCTTC | CASSLDASLRGYTF | TRBJ1-2 | - | TRBV11-2 | -
TGTGCCAGCAGAAAAGAACAGGGGCGGGCTTTCTTT | CASRKEQGRAFF | TRBJ1-1 | TRBD1 | TRBV6-5 | -
TGTGCCAGTAGTTTCCAGGGGGCCGGCGAGCAGTACTTC | CASSFQGAGEQYF | TRBJ2-7 | TRBD1 | TRBV19 | -
TGTGCCAGTAGTATTTGGGTTGGAGAGACCCAGTACTTC | CASSIWVGETQYF | TRBJ2-5 | - | TRBV19 | -
TGTGCCAGCAGTGAAACAGGGATACATCAGCCCCAGCATTTT | CASSETGIHQPQHF | TRBJ1-5 | - | TRBV25-1 | -
TGCGCCAGTGTGGGGGCTAGCGGGGGTACAAATGAGCAGTTCTTC | CASVGASGGTNEQFF | TRBJ2-1 | TRBD2 | TRBV10-1 | -
TGTGCCAGTAGTATCAGGTGGGGTCAGCCCCAGCATTTT | CASSIRWGQPQHF | TRBJ1-5 | - | TRBV19 | -
TGTGCCAGCAGTCCCCGGGACATCCGTAACGCTGAGCAGTTCTTC | CASSPRDIRNAEQFF | TRBJ2-1 | - | TRBV11-2 | -
TGCAGTGCTAGTTTCGGGACAGTCCCATCCTACGAGCAGTACTTC | CSASFGTVPSYEQYF | TRBJ2-7 | TRBD1 | TRBV20-1 | -
TGTGCCAGCAGCGCAAGGACTAGATCTAAGGCCGATGAGCAGTTCTTC | CASSARTRSKADEQFF | TRBJ2-1 | TRBD2 | TRBV7-9 | -
TGTGCCAGCAGCTTGGGAGGGGGTCCGTACAATGAGCAGTTCTTC | CASSLGGGPYNEQFF | TRBJ2-1 | - | TRBV11-1 | -
TGTGCCAGCAGCTCCACAGGGCCCTATGGCTACACCTTC | CASSSTGPYGYTF | TRBJ1-2 | - | TRBV5-4 | -
TGCGCCAGCAGCTTGCTACGGGAGAGCACAGATACGCAGTATTTT | CASSLLRESTDTQYF | TRBJ2-3 | - | TRBV5-1 | -
TGTGCCACCCGGAGAGGGGGGGGCCGTGAAGAGACCCAGTACTTC | CATRRGGGREETQYF | TRBJ2-5 | - | TRBV2 | -
TGTGCCAGCAGTAACCTTGGGAACAGGGGAGAAAAACTGTTTTTT | CASSNLGNRGEKLFF | TRBJ1-4 | TRBD1 | TRBV28 | -
TGTGCCAGCAGCCAAGATTTAGTGGACTATGGCTACACCTTC | CASSQDLVDYGYTF | TRBJ1-2 | - | TRBV4-2 | -
TGTGCCAGCAGGGATACCCAGGGCTACACCTTC | CASRDTQGYTF | TRBJ1-2 | - | TRBV6-5 | -
TGTGCCAGCAGCCCCGAACAGGGAGCGGAGACCCAGTACTTC | CASSPEQGAETQYF | TRBJ2-5 | - | TRBV7-3 | -
TGTGCCAGCAGTTTTGGGGGGCAACAGCCCCAGCATTTT | CASSFGGQQPQHF | TRBJ1-5 | - | TRBV12-3/TRBV12-4 | -
TGTGCCAGCAGTGTTACGCCCCATTTTGGCTACACCTTC | CASSVTPHFGYTF | TRBJ1-2 | - | TRBV12-3/TRBV12-4 | -
TGTGCCAGCAGCTCTCGGGTTGGCTATGGCTACACCTTC | CASSSRVGYGYTF | TRBJ1-2 | - | TRBV7-2 | -
TGCAGCGTTGAAGGTGAACAGAAGACCGGGGAGCTGTTTTTT | CSVEGEQKTGELFF | TRBJ2-2 | - | TRBV29-1 | -
TGTGCCAGCAGTTTCAATACCTATTCGGCAGAGGGAAATGAAAAACTGTTTTTT | CASSFNTYSAEGNEKLFF | TRBJ1-4 | - | TRBV27 | -
TGCGCCAGCAGCCCCCTCCCTGGAAACACCATATATTTT | CASSPLPGNTIYF | TRBJ1-3 | - | TRBV5-1 | -
TGTGCCTGGAGTGTAGGCGCTAGCGGGGTCACAGATACGCAGTATTTT | CAWSVGASGVTDTQYF | TRBJ2-3 | TRBD2 | TRBV30 | -
TGTGCCTGGCGGGAGGACGGGACGGGTCCGGATACGCAGTATTTT | CAWREDGTGPDTQYF | TRBJ2-3 | TRBD2 | TRBV27 | once
TGTGCCAGCAGGGGACGAGCCGAGCAGCCCCAGCATTTT | CASRGRAEQPQHF | TRBJ1-5 | - | TRBV6-5 | -
TGTGCCAGCAGTCCTCTTCACAGGGAGGATCAGCCCCAGCATTTT | CASSPLHREDQPQHF | TRBJ1-5 | - | TRBV2 | -
TGTGCCAGCAGCGCCCGGGACAGCCAATGGACTGGAAACACCATATATTTT | CASSARDSQWTGNTIYF | TRBJ1-3 | TRBD1 | TRBV9 | once
TGTGCCAGCGTGACGGGAGCCGGAAACTATGGCTACACCTTC | CASVTGAGNYGYTF | TRBJ1-2 | - | TRBV7-9 | -
TGTGCCAGCAGCCAAGATATCGGGGGGAACAATCAGCCCCAGCATTTT | CASSQDIGGNNQPQHF | TRBJ1-5 | - | TRBV3-1/TRBV3-2 | -
TGCGCCAGCAGCGGTAGCGGCGGAGACTACGAGCAGTACTTC | CASSGSGGDYEQYF | TRBJ2-7 | - | TRBV5-1 | -
TGTGCCAGCTCAACGTGGGGAGATACGCAGTATTTT | CASSTWGDTQYF | TRBJ2-3 | - | TRBV18 | -
TGTGCCAGCAGTGACGGACAGCTTTACGAGCAGTACTTC | CASSDGQLYEQYF | TRBJ2-7 | - | TRBV6-1 | -
TGTGCCACCCGAAGGAGGGATCGTGAAAAACTGTTTTTT | CATRRRDREKLFF | TRBJ1-4 | - | TRBV6-5 | -
TGCGCCAGCAGCCTTACCCGAGGGGAGCAGTACTTC | CASSLTRGEQYF | TRBJ2-7 | - | TRBV5-1 | -
TGTGCCAGCAGTCCTATGGGGTTTGGGGGCAATCAGCCCCAGCATTTT | CASSPMGFGGNQPQHF | TRBJ1-5 | - | TRBV7-9 | few
TGTGCCATCAGAGCCGGGAACACTGAAGCTTTCTTT | CAIRAGNTEAFF | TRBJ1-1 | - | TRBV10-3 | few
TGCGCCAGCAGCCGGGAGACAGGGCACTATGGCTACACCTTC | CASSRETGHYGYTF | TRBJ1-2 | TRBD1 | TRBV4-1 | -
TGTGCCAGCAGCGCCAGCGATAGCAATCAGCCCCAGCATTTT | CASSASDSNQPQHF | TRBJ1-5 | - | TRBV2 | -
TGTGCCAGCAGCATAGAGGTCCGAAACGAAAAACTGTTTTTT | CASSIEVRNEKLFF | TRBJ1-4 | - | TRBV5-5 | -
TGTGCCAGCAGCCAAGGTGAAGCTTTCTTT | CASSQGEAFF | TRBJ1-1 | - | TRBV12-3/TRBV12-4 | -
TGTGCCAGCCTCGGGGGGCAACGGAACACCGGGGAGCTGTTTTTT | CASLGGQRNTGELFF | TRBJ2-2 | - | TRBV28 | -
TGTGCCAGTAGTATCCTAAGAGGGCGTGAAGCTTTCTTT | CASSILRGREAFF | TRBJ1-1 | - | TRBV19 | few
TGTGCCAGCAGGAGACAGGGGGTTGACCCTATGGGCTACACCTTC | CASRRQGVDPMGYTF | TRBJ1-2 | TRBD1 | TRBV6-5 | -
TGCGCCAGCAGCCCCCACCCGGACGGAAGCTCTGGAAACACCATATATTTT | CASSPHPDGSSGNTIYF | TRBJ1-3 | - | TRBV4-1 | -
TGTGCCAGCAGCGGGGAGAAGCGGACTGAAGCTTTCTTT | CASSGEKRTEAFF | TRBJ1-1 | - | TRBV2 | once
TGTGCCAGTAGTATTAAGGGGGACACTGAAGCTTTCTTT | CASSIKGDTEAFF | TRBJ1-1 | - | TRBV19 | few
TGTGCCAGCAGCCACGGGACAGGGGGCGTCTACGAGCAGTACTTC | CASSHGTGGVYEQYF | TRBJ2-7 | TRBD1 | TRBV11-3 | -
TGTGCCAGCAGCCAAACTAGGAGTGAGCAGTTCTTC | CASSQTRSEQFF | TRBJ2-1 | - | TRBV3-1/TRBV3-2 | -
TGTGCCAGCAGCTTGTCGGGGGCGGGAGTGTACAATGAGCAGTTCTTC | CASSLSGAGVYNEQFF | TRBJ2-1 | - | TRBV5-6 | -
TGTGCCAGCAGCCCGGGGACCGCCGGAAGGGCTTTCTTT | CASSPGTAGRAFF | TRBJ1-1 | - | TRBV7-3 | -
TGTGCCAGCAGCTCCCAAAGCGTAGCGGGTTACGAGCAGTACTTC | CASSSQSVAGYEQYF | TRBJ2-7 | TRBD2 | TRBV7-8 | -
TGTGCCTGGAGTTCTACCTGGGAACAGGCAACTAATGAAAAACTGTTTTTT | CAWSSTWEQATNEKLFF | TRBJ1-4 | - | TRBV30 | -
TGCGCCAGCAGCCAAGGGGGCGCGGGGTCTTCGGGGGCCAACGTCCTGACTTTC | CASSQGGAGSSGANVLTF | TRBJ2-6 | - | TRBV4-1 | -
TGTGCCAGCTCTCCGCGCACTCCACCGGGGACCGGGGAGCTGTTTTTT | CASSPRTPPGTGELFF | TRBJ2-2 | - | TRBV18 | -